The clone carrying this T cell receptor beta chain has just a few counts. The antigen is unknown. The source of the sample is a study of beta chain features in type 1 diabetes. Broader study findings: Researchers could not determine here whether HLA type influences TCRB rearrangement. At VDJ recombination sites, type 1 diabetes patients had fewer insertions and more deleted nucleotides. Moderate but significant shortening of TCRB CDR3s was recorded in all four CD4+ subsets from Type 1 diabetes patients.

CD4+ cells of the naive, central memory, regulatory and stem cell-like memory types were sorted via CD45RO/CCR7/CD25/CD127/CD95/CD27. The sequenced template was cDNA made from the entire isolated RNA. Data came from immunoSEQ multiplex PCR; TCRdb stores just in-frame clones and leaves some out. The sample holds 550,000 to 850,000 clones; about an eighth are singletons and the top ten take approximately 0.022%. Germline assignment: CDR1 SNHLY and CDR2 FYNNEI. CDR3 length: 16 amino acids. Losses at the gene ends were 6 bases for V and 3 bases for J; bases not matched to a gene: 9. The chain employs TRBV2 and TRBJ2-2; 8 nucleotides match TRBD2. This sequence originates from a man aged 18-30 years with type 1 diabetes. The sequenced sample consisted of naive CD4+ T cells from blood. In DNA form, the CDR3 reads TGTGCCAGCAGAGCGGGAGCAGGAATGGACACCGGGGAGCTGTTTTTT. It codes for CASRAGAGMDTGELFF.